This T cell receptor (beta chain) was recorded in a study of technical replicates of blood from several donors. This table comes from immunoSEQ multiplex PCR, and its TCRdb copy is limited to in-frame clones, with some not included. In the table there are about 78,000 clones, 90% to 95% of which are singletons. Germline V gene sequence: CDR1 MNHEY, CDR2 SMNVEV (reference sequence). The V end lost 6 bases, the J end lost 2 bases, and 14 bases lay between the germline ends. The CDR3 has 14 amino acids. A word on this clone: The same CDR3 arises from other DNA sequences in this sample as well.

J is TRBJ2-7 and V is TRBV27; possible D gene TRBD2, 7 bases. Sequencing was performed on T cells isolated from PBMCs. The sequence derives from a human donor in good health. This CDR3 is CASSLGGATYEQYF. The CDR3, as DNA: TGTGCCAGCAGCCTAGGGGGGGCCACCTACGAGCAGTACTTC.